This T cell receptor (beta chain) derives from a study of T cells in Graves' hyperthyroidism and ophthalmopathy (dated by TCRdb to the late 2010s). Regarding the research as a whole: Peripheral blood was collected at initial diagnosis, before any treatment. Once sampling was done, hyperthyroidism patients were given methimazole at a starting dose of 30 mg daily, whereas ophthalmopathy patients were given high-dose intravenous methylprednisolone. The paper describes TCR Vbeta CDR3 sequencing of 140 or so peripheral blood samples, made up of some 42 ophthalmopathy patients, roughly 75 hyperthyroidism patients and roughly 17 progressor patients. In roughly six Graves' hyperthyroidism patients, the study also compared T-cell repertoires from thyroid tissue with T-cell repertoires from blood. The 100 discovery patients were randomly split 7:3 into training and test sets. TCR V-J signatures able to tell the groups apart were searched for in a discovery cohort of 100 or so patients, of whom more than 40 had Graves' ophthalmopathy and about 60 had stable Graves' hyperthyroidism. An independent validation cohort of fewer than 20 hyperthyroidism patients and about 15 patients who later progressed to ophthalmopathy tested prospective prediction of ophthalmopathy.

TCR beta CDR3 regions were amplified from RNA transcripts. The TCR CDR3 was subjected to a first round of RT-PCR using the HTBI primer set and the Qiagen OneStep RT-PCR kit. Libraries were constructed in a second round of multiplex PCR, after which size selection and purification were performed. The libraries were sequenced on an Illumina HiSeq2000 using paired-end 100 bp reads. As for the authors' bioinformatics: SOAPnuke was used to process the raw data, with reads discarded if the reads contained adapters or uncalled bases, had a mean Phred below 15, or lacked an exact constant-primer or identifier match. High-quality paired reads were merged using COPE v1.2.5, and each unique nucleotide sequence was defined as a clonotype. MiTCR v1.1 was used to align the clonotypes against IMGT TRBV, TRBD and TRBJ reference segments. Only V-J combinations with frequency above 0.0001, covering about 99% of repertoires, were analysed. A TCS score was defined as the ratio between F50 (clonal expansion) and ExV (chaos), using BLOSUM62-based TCRdist between CDR3 peptides within each V-J. Welch's t-statistics and random forest reduced several hundred V-J features to under 15, which were used in a naive Bayes classifier (R e1071). Clones were called with MiXCR by TCRdb after fastp trimmed the public reads at Q25, and only in-frame beta chains were retained. Duplicate CDR3 protein sequences are folded into a single record with the most common DNA and genes. V and J calls and clone size were set by TCRdb, not the authors. This sample lists around 600,000 distinct CDR3 sequences; roughly 15% were detected once. The top ten constitute under 15% of the sample.

The CDR3 sequence holds 15 residues, the cysteine and phenylalanine included. The sequence is cut down to CDR3 DNA, 45 bases in frame from base 1. The V and J ends are trimmed by 4 bases and 0 bases, leaving 12 bases between them. Results the study describes overall, beyond this receptor: No statistical method was used to set the sample size in advance, and investigators knew the group allocation. Most expanded thyroid clonotypes (frequency above 0.001) were also detected in blood, suggesting blood repertoires may reflect thyroid immune responses. In validation, progression to ophthalmopathy was predicted by the model with almost 71% sensitivity and 72% to 85% specificity, a median of roughly six months before onset. A 13 V-J signature model separated ophthalmopathy from stable hyperthyroidism, with around 88% sensitivity and just under 84% specificity in cross-validation and 80%/75% in testing.

Ophthalmopathy patients had moderately to severely active disease, Clinical Activity Score of at least 3, NOSPECS grade of at least 4, and duration under 3 months. The study excluded patients with uncontrolled infections, other autoimmune diseases, pregnancy or lactation. Diagnoses were established on the basis of clinical symptoms, serum thyroxine and TRAb, thyroid ultrasound, and orbital computed tomography. PBMCs were separated from roughly 9.3 ml of fresh peripheral blood using Ficoll-Paque density gradient centrifugation. Trizol reagent was used to extract total RNA, and RNA quality was then checked on an Agilent 2100 Bioanalyzer. This clonotype was recorded at least ten times. Its binding antigen is unknown. Per-nucleotide qualities are absent, and no much larger clonotype sits a single base away.

The chain is made from TRBV12-3 or TRBV12-4 and TRBJ1-1; the D gene remains uncertain. The receptor was derived from a woman between 50 and 59 years old with Graves' ophthalmopathy. Input material: blood. The DNA sequence follows: TGTGCCAGCAGTTGGGTAGGCAGCTTGAACACTGAAGCTTTCTTT. It specifies CASSWVGSLNTEAFF.